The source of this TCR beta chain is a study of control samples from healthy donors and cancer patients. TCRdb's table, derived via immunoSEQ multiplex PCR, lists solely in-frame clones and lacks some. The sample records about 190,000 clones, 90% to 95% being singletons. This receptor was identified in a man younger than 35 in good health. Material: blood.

CDR3 in DNA: TGTGCCAGCAGGACAGGGTTGAACACTGAAGCTTTCTTT. This translates into CASRTGLNTEAFF. The genes are TRBV2 and TRBJ1-1, with 7 nucleotides matching TRBD1. CDR3 length: 13 residues. In germline, CDR1 is SNHLY, CDR2 FYNNEI. After removal of 6 bases from V and 0 bases from J, the junction contained 1 base not matched to a gene.